A selection of T cell receptor beta chains follows, all from one sample in a study of cytomegalovirus exposure and HLA in healthy donors. Clones were sequenced by immunoSEQ multiplex PCR, and TCRdb holds only the in-frame ones, with some missing. The table lists 100,000 to 150,000 clones, 70% to 85% of them singletons. Source material: PBMCs. Receptors were obtained from a woman aged 60-70 years in good health and CMV-seropositive. CDR3s include the opening cysteine and the closing phenylalanine or tryptophan. The D gene is left open where the match is weak. The size of a clone is reported for some rows only, either as once, few or many, or as a class for expanded clones.

TRBD2,TRBV25-1,TRBJ2-7,-,CASSEYPRTSGCEQYF,TGTGCCAGCAGTGAATATCCCCGGACTAGCGGCTGCGAGCAGTACTTC
-,TRBV25-1,TRBJ2-5,few,CASSPPGHQKETQYF,TGTGCCAGCAGTCCACCGGGACACCAGAAAGAGACCCAGTACTTC
TRBD1,TRBV5-1,TRBJ1-1,-,CASSSPTGSGTEAFF,TGCGCCAGCAGCTCACCGACAGGGAGTGGGACTGAAGCTTTCTTT
TRBD2,TRBV5-8,TRBJ2-3,-,CASSRALTSGGGTDTQYF,TGTGCCAGCAGCCGCGCACTTACTAGCGGGGGAGGCACAGATACGCAGTATTTT
-,TRBV6-5,TRBJ1-2,-,CASSYEWGHGYTF,TGTGCCAGCAGTTACGAGTGGGGCCATGGCTACACCTTC
TRBD2,TRBV7-9,TRBJ2-1,-,CASSLPGTSYNEQFF,TGTGCCAGCAGCCTCCCCGGGACTAGCTACAATGAGCAGTTCTTC
-,TRBV27,TRBJ2-2,once,CASSLTGRTGELFF,TGTGCCAGCAGTTTAACAGGGAGAACCGGGGAGCTGTTTTTT
-,TRBV7-3,TRBJ2-2,few,CASSLTSGGNTGELFF,TGTGCCAGCAGCTTAACAAGCGGTGGGAACACCGGGGAGCTGTTTTTT
-,TRBV10-3,TRBJ2-1,-,CAISRGWDNEQFF,TGTGCCATCAGTAGGGGGTGGGACAATGAGCAGTTCTTC
TRBD2,TRBV9,TRBJ2-5,-,CASSPSTSGQETQYF,TGTGCCAGCAGCCCGAGTACTAGCGGACAAGAGACCCAGTACTTC
TRBD1,TRBV5-4,TRBJ1-1,few,CASSLEGARTEAFF,TGTGCCAGCAGCTTGGAGGGGGCCCGGACTGAAGCTTTCTTT
TRBD1,TRBV9,TRBJ1-1,few,CASSPQGTEAFF,TGTGCCAGCAGCCCACAGGGGACTGAAGCTTTCTTT
TRBD1,TRBV28,TRBJ2-2,few,CASSLTGTGDIGELFF,TGTGCCAGCAGTTTGACCGGGACAGGGGATATCGGGGAGCTGTTTTTT